Listed here are 5 T cell receptor beta chains from one sample, sequenced in a study of blood T cell repertoires in COVID-19. TCRdb's table, derived via immunoSEQ multiplex PCR, lists solely in-frame clones and lacks some. This sample has around 380,000 clones, with more than 75% found just once. Sequencing was carried out using peripheral blood. The receptors derive from a human donor with acute or convalescent COVID-19. The donor label of this sample is uncertain.

This chain links TRBV6-5 with TRBJ2-1; 9 bases fit TRBD1. The CDR3 spans 16 residues. Germline CDR1 and CDR2: MNHEY and SVGAGI. V shed 6 bases, J shed 8 bases, and the junction held 14 bases outside the gene matches. This CDR3 is CASSYGAGTGKDEQFF. CDR3 sequence (DNA): TGTGCCAGCAGCTACGGGGCCGGGACAGGGAAGGATGAGCAGTTCTTC.

The chain carries TRBV7-9 and TRBJ2-1, with D possibly being TRBD1 (5 bases). The V and J ends lost 6 bases and 0 bases respectively, with 12 bases between them. Germline CDR1 is SEHNR and CDR2 is FQNEAQ (reference sequence). The CDR3 totals 15 residues. The CDR3 DNA is TGTGCCAGCAGTCTAGGGGCGAGCTCCTACAATGAGCAGTTCTTC. As protein: CASSLGASSYNEQFF.

The J gene is TRBJ2-1, the V gene TRBV28; TRBD2 matches at 8 bases. J gave up 0 bases and V 4 bases, and 5 bases lay outside the gene matches. This CDR3 has 16 residues. Germline V gene data show CDR1 as MDHEN and CDR2 as SYDVKM. The chain's CDR3 is CASSSYSGGSYNEQFF. As DNA, the CDR3 is TGTGCCAGCAGTTCCTACAGCGGGGGCTCCTACAATGAGCAGTTCTTC.

This clone was seen once. The chain employs TRBV18 and TRBJ2-1; TRBD2 matches 14 bases. The CDR3 runs 15 residues. In germline, CDR1 is KGHSH, CDR2 LQKENI. Losses at the gene ends were 6 bases for V and 12 bases for J; bases not matched to a gene: 10. The CDR3: CASSGTSGGTGRQFF. For the CDR3, the DNA is TGTGCCAGCTCCGGGACTAGCGGGGGAACTGGGCGGCAGTTCTTC.

The V and J genes are TRBV7-2 and TRBJ1-5; 8 bases line up with TRBD1. The CDR3 loop spans 16 amino acids. With 4 bases clipped from V and 2 bases from J, the junction kept 7 bases outside the gene matches. Germline V CDR1 and CDR2: SGHTA, FQGNSA. CDR3 sequence: CASSYGQGRGNQPQHF. CDR3 coding DNA: TGTGCCAGCAGCTACGGACAGGGCCGGGGCAATCAGCCCCAGCATTTT.